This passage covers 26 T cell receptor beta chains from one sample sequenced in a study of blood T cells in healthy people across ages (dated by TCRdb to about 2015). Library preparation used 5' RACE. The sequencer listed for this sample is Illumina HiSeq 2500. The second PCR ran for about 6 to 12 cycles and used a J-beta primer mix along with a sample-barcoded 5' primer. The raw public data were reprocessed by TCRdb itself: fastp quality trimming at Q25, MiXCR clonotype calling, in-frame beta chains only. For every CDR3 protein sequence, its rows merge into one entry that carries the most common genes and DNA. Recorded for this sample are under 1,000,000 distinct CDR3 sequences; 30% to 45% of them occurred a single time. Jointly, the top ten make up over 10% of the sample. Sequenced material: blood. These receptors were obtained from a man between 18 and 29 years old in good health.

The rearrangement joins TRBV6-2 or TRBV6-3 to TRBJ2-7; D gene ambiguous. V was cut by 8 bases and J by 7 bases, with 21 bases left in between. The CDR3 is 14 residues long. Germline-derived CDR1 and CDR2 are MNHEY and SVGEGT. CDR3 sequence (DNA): TGTGCCAGCTCCCAAAACAGAATCCTAAATGAGCAGTACTTC. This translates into CASSQNRILNEQYF.

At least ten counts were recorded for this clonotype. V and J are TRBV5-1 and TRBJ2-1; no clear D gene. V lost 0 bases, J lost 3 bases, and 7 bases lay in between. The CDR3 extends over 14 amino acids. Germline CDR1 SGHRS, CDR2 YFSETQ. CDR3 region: CASSLESDYNEQFF. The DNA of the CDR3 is TGCGCCAGCAGCTTGGAAAGTGACTACAATGAGCAGTTCTTC.

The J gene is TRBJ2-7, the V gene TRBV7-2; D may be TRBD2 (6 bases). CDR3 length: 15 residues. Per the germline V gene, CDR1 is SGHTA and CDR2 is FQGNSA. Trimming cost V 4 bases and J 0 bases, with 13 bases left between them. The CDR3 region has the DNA TGTGCCAGCAGCTCTGTAGCGGTTAGCTCCTACGAGCAGTACTTC. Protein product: CASSSVAVSSYEQYF.

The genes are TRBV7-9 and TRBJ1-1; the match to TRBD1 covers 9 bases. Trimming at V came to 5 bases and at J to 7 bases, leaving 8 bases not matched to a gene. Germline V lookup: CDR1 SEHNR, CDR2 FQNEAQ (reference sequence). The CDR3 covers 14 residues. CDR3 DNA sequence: TGTGCCAGCAGCCCCCGGGACAGGGCCCTTGAAGCTTTCTTT. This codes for CASSPRDRALEAFF.

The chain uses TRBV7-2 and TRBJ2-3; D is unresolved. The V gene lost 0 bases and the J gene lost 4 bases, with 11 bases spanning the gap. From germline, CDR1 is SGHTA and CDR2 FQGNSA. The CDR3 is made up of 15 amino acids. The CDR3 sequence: CASSLAGYRADTQYF. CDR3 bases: TGTGCCAGCAGCTTAGCGGGGTATAGGGCAGATACGCAGTATTTT. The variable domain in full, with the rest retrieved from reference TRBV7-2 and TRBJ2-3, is GAGVSQSPSNKVTEKGKDVELRCDPISGHTALYWYRQSLGQGLEFLIYFQGNSAPDKSGLPSDRFSAERTGGSVSTLTIQRTQQEDSAVYLCASSLAGYRADTQYFGPGTRLTVL.

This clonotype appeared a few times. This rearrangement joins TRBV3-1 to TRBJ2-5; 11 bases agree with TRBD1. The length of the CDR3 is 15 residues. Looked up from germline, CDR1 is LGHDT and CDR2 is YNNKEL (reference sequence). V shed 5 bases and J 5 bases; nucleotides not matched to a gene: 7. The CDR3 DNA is TGTGCCAGCAGCTTACGGACAGGGGGCACGGAGACCCAGTACTTC. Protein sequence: CASSLRTGGTETQYF.

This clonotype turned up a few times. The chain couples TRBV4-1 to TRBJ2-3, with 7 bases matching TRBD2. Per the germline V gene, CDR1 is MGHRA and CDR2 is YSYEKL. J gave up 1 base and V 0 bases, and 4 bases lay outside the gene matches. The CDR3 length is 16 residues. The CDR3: CASSQEPAGRTDTQYF. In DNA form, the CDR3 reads TGCGCCAGCAGCCAAGAACCAGCGGGGCGCACAGATACGCAGTATTTT.

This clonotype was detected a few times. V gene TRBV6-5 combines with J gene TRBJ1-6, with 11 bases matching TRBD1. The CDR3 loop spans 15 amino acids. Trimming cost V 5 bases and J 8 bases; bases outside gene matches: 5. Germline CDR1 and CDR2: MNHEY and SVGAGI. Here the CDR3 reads CASSLGQGAYSPLHF. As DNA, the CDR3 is TGTGCCAGCAGTCTTGGACAGGGGGCTTATTCACCCCTCCACTTT.

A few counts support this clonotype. In nucleotides, the CDR3 is TGTGCCAGTAGTCAACGCACTGAAGCTTTCTTT. Its translation is CASSQRTEAFF. The V and J genes are TRBV19 and TRBJ1-1; D unresolved. Trimming pared 5 bases from V and 4 bases from J, leaving 5 bases between. This CDR3 has 11 amino acids. Germline-derived CDR1 and CDR2 are LNHDA and SQIVND (reference sequence).

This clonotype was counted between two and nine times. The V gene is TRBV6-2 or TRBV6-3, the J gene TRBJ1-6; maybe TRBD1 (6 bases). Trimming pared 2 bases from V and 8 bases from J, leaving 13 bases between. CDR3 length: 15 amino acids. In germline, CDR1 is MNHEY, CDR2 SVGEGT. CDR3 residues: CASSYVPRGYSPLHF. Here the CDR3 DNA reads TGTGCCAGCAGTTACGTTCCGAGGGGGTATTCACCCCTCCACTTT.

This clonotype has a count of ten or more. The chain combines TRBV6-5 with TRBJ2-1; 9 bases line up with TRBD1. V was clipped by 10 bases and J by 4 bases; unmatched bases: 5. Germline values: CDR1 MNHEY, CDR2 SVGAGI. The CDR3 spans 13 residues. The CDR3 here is CATGTGQYNEQFF. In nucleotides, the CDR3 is TGTGCCACAGGGACAGGGCAGTACAATGAGCAGTTCTTC.

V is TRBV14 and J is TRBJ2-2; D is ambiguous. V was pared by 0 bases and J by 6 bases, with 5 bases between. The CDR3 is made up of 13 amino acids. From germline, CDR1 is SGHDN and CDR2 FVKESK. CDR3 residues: CASSQDNPGELFF. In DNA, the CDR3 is TGTGCCAGCAGCCAAGATAATCCCGGGGAGCTGTTTTTT.

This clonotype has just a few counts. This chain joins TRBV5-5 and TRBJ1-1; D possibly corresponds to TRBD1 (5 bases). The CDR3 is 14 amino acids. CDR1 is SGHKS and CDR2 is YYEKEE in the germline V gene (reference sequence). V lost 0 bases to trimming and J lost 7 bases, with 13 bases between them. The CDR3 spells CASSLVPAGGEAFF. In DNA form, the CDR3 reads TGTGCCAGCAGCTTGGTCCCGGCCGGGGGTGAAGCTTTCTTT.

CDR3 nucleotide sequence: TGCGCCAGCAGCCCCGAGGGGGGTGGGGACACTGAAGCTTTCTTT. It specifies CASSPEGGGDTEAFF. This sequence joins TRBV5-1 and TRBJ1-1; the D gene is possibly TRBD1 (6 bases). The germline CDR1 and CDR2 sequences are SGHRS and YFSETQ. Trimming stripped 4 bases from V and 3 bases from J, with 16 bases between. This CDR3 contains 15 residues.

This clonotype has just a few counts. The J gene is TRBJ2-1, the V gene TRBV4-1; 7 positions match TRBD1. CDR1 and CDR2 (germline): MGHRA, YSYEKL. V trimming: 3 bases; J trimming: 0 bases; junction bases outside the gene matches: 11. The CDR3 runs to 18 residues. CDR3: CASSQPPGTASSYNEQFF. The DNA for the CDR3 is TGCGCCAGCAGCCAGCCCCCCGGGACAGCGAGCTCCTACAATGAGCAGTTCTTC.

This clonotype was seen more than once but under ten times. DNA for the CDR3: TGTGCCACCGAGAACAAAAACGACAGGGACGTTGGCTACACCTTC. Residues: CATENKNDRDVGYTF. The V and J genes are TRBV15 and TRBJ1-2, with 7 bases fitting TRBD1. Germline V gene lookup returns CDR1 LNHNV and CDR2 YYDKDF (reference sequence). V trimming: 8 bases; J trimming: 7 bases; junction bases outside the gene matches: 16. The CDR3 consists of 15 residues.

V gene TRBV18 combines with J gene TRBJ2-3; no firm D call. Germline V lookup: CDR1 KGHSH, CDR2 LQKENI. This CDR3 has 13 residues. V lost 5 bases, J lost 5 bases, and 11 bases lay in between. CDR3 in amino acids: CASSGESGDTQYF. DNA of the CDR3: TGTGCCAGCTCAGGAGAGTCAGGAGATACGCAGTATTTT.

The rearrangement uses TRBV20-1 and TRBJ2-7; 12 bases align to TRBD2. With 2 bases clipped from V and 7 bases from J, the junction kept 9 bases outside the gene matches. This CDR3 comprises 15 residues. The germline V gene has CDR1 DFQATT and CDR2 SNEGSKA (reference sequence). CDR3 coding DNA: TGCAGTGCTAGACTCGGACTAGCGGGGATGAATGAGCAGTACTTC. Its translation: CSARLGLAGMNEQYF.

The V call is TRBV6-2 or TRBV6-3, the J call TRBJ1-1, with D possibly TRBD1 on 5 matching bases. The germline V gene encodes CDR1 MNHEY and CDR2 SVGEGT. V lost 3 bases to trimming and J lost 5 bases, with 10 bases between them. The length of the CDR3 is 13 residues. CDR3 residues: CASSYKGRTEAFF. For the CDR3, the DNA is TGTGCCAGCAGTTATAAGGGGAGGACTGAAGCTTTCTTT.

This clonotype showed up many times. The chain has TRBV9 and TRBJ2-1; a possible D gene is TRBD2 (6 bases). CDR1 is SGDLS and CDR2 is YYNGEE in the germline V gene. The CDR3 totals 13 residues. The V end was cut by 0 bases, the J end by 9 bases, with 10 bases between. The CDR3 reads CASSVEGGGEQFF. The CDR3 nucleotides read TGTGCCAGCAGCGTAGAGGGAGGCGGTGAGCAGTTCTTC. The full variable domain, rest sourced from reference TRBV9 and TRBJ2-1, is DSGVTQTPKHLITATGQRVTLRCSPRSGDLSVYWYQQSLDQGLQFLIQYYNGEERAKGNILERFSAQQFPDLHSELNLSSLELGDSALYFCASSVEGGGEQFFGPGTRLTVL.

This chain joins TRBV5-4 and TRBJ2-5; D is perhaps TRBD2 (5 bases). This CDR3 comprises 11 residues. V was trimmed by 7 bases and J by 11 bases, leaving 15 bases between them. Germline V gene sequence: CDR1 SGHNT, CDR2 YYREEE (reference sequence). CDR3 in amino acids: CASGRAKEQYF. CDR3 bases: TGTGCCAGCGGGCGGGCTAAGGAGCAGTACTTC.

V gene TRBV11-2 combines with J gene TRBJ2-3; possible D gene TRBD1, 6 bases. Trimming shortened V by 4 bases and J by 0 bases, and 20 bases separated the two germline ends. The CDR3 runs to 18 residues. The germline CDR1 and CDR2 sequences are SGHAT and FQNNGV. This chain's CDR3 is CASSSRDIDLGSTDTQYF. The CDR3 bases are TGTGCCAGCAGCTCCCGGGACATCGACCTCGGTAGCACAGATACGCAGTATTTT. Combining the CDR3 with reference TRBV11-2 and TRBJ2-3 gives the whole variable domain EAGVAQSPRYKIIEKRQSVAFWCNPISGHATLYWYQQILGQGPKLLIQFQNNGVVDDSQLPKDRFSAERLKGVDSTLKIQPAKLEDSAVYLCASSSRDIDLGSTDTQYFGPGTRLTVL.

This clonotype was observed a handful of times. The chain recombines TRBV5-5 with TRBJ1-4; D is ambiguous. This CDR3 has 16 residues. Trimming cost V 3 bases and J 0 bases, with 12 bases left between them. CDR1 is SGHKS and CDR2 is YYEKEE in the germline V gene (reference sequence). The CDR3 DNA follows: TGTGCCAGCAGCTCGGCTACAGTTTCAACTAATGAAAAACTGTTTTTT. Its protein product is CASSSATVSTNEKLFF.

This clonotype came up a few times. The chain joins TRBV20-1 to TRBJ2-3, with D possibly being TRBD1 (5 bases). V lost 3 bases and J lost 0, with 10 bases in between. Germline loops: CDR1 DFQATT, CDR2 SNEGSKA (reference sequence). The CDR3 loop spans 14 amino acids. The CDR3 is CSASYRSSTDTQYF. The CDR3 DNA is TGCAGTGCTAGCTACAGGAGCAGCACAGATACGCAGTATTTT.

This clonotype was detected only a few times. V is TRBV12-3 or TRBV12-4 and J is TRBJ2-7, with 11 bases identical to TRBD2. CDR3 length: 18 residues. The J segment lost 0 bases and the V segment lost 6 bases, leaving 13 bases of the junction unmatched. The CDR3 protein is CASRTSSPSGGSSYEQYF. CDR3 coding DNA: TGTGCCAGCAGGACCTCCTCTCCTAGCGGGGGGAGCTCCTACGAGCAGTACTTC.

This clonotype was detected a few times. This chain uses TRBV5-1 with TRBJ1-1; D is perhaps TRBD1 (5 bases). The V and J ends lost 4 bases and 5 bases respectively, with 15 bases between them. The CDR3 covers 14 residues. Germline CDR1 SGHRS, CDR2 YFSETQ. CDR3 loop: CASSHATELTEAFF. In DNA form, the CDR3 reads TGCGCCAGCAGCCATGCGACAGAGTTGACTGAAGCTTTCTTT.